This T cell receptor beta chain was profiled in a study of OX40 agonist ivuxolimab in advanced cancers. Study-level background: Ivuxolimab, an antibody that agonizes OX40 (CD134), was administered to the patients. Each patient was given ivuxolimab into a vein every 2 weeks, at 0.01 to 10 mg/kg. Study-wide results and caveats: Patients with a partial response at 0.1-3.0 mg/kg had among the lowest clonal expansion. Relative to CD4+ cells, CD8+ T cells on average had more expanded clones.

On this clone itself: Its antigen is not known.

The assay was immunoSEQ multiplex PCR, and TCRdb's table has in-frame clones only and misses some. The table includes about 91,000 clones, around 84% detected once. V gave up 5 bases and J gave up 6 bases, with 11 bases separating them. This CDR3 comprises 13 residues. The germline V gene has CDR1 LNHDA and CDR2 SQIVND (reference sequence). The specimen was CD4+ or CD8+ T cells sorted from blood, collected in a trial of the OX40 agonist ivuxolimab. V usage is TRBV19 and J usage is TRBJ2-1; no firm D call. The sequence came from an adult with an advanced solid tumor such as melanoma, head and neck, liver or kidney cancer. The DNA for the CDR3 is TGTGCCAGTAGTCCCGACCACGGCAATGAGCAGTTCTTC. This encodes CASSPDHGNEQFF.